What follows is one TCR beta chain and its context. This specimen comes from a study of blood T cell repertoires in COVID-19. Study in general: The study drew acute and convalescent COVID-19 samples from the United States, Italy and Spain. T cells, B-cell-depleted T cells, or PBMCs supplied cDNA or gDNA.

Looked up from germline, CDR1 is MNHNS and CDR2 is SASEGT. The CDR3 is made up of 14 amino acids. Trimming at V came to 4 bases and at J to 4 bases, leaving 3 bases not matched to a gene. Original analysis: Estimates of nucleated cell counts were drawn from the amplification of reference gene primers. Using immunoSEQ multiplex PCR, the repertoire was profiled, and TCRdb retains in-frame clones only, with some absent. That table is the source of V, J and clone size, and D and trimming were worked out from the DNA. The sample includes 60,000 to 85,000 clones, roughly 80% seen only once; the top ten take over 15%.

The specimen sequenced was peripheral blood. The receptor was derived from a woman aged 60-75 years with acute or convalescent COVID-19. This chain connects TRBV6-1 to TRBJ2-5; 10 bases are shared with TRBD2. The CDR3 region has the DNA TGTGCCAGCAGTGTAGCGGGGGGTCTAGAGACCCAGTACTTC. Its translation is CASSVAGGLETQYF.